Presented here are 5 T cell receptor beta chains from one specimen sequenced in a study of spatial heterogeneity in lung cancer. TCRdb used MiXCR to reprocess the 5' RACE reads, holding one entry per CDR3 protein. This table holds about 5,000 distinct CDR3 sequences, approximately 16% found once. Stated time point: sample taken at primary tumor resection. No cell sorting; template was whole RNA from tumor, lung tissue or PBMC. Sample: normal lung tissue next to the tumor, taken at surgery. The origin of the receptors is a male donor with early-stage non-small cell lung cancer.

Remarks on this clonotype: Since it is a stray read in a library aimed at alpha chains, this beta chain has a size that is not meaningful. The genes are TRBV14 and TRBJ2-2, with TRBD1 as a possible D gene (5 bases). Germline-derived CDR1 and CDR2 are SGHDN and FVKESK. V lost 0 bases and J lost 7, with 15 bases in between. This CDR3 is built from 16 residues. CDR3: CASSQEGGRAHGELFF. CDR3 nucleotide sequence: TGTGCCAGCAGCCAAGAGGGCGGCAGGGCTCACGGGGAGCTGTTTTTT.

This clonotype was picked up many times. A library made for alpha chains picked up this beta chain off target, so its size means little. The chain recombines TRBV3-1 with TRBJ2-5; D is unclear. The CDR3 has 14 residues. Germline lookup yields CDR1 LGHDT and CDR2 YNNKEL (reference sequence). V lost 0 bases, J lost 2 bases, and 7 bases lay in between. CDR3 residues: CASSQETVQETQYF. The CDR3 DNA reads TGTGCCAGCAGCCAAGAAACAGTTCAAGAGACCCAGTACTTC.

In its sample, this clonotype was seen a few times. The library was prepared for alpha chains; this beta chain is a stray read, so its frequency means little. This chain connects TRBV2 to TRBJ1-1, with 7 positions matching TRBD1. CDR1 SNHLY and CDR2 FYNNEI come from the germline V gene. The CDR3 has 12 amino acids. Losses at the gene ends were 8 bases for V and 2 bases for J; bases not matched to a gene: 2. The CDR3 is CASRQGNTEAFF. As DNA, the CDR3 is TGTGCCAGCCGACAGGGAAACACTGAAGCTTTCTTT.

In the case of this clonotype: This beta chain represents an off-target read in a library built for alpha chains; its size is of limited meaning. The gene calls are TRBV29-1 and TRBJ1-4; TRBD1 matches 11 bases. The CDR3 is 13 amino acids. J gave up 8 bases and V 7 bases, and 6 bases lay outside the gene matches. Germline V gives CDR1 SQVTM, CDR2 ANQGSEA. DNA for the CDR3: TGCAGCGCCTCCGGGACAGGGGGGGAAAAACTGTTTTTT. The encoded protein is CSASGTGGEKLFF.

As for this clonotype: The library was built for alpha chains, so this beta chain is an off-target read and its size means little. This chain uses TRBV2 with TRBJ2-1; D gene ambiguous. V was cut by 2 bases and J by 9 bases, with 11 bases left in between. This CDR3 is 13 amino acids long. Germline assignment: CDR1 SNHLY and CDR2 FYNNEI. The CDR3 loop reads CASSETFVREQFF. DNA for the CDR3: TGTGCCAGCAGTGAAACTTTCGTCCGTGAGCAGTTCTTC.